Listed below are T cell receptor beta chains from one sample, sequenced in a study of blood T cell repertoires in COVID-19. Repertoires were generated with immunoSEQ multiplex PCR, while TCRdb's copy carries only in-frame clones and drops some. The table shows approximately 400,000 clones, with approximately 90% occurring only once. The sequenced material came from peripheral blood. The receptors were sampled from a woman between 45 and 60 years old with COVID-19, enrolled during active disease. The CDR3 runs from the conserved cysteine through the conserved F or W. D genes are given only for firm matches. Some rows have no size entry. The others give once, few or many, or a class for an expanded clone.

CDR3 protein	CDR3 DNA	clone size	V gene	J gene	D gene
CASSYRVRDTQYF	TGTGCCAGCAGCTACAGGGTGCGGGATACGCAGTATTTT	NA	TRBV14	TRBJ2-3	NA
CASRADRSRPNYGYTF	TGTGCCAGCAGGGCGGACAGGTCTCGTCCCAACTATGGCTACACCTTC	NA	TRBV2	TRBJ1-2	TRBD1
CASSQAQTGGTEAFF	TGCGCCAGCAGCCAAGCTCAAACAGGTGGCACTGAAGCTTTCTTT	once	TRBV4-1	TRBJ1-1	NA
CASSLGPQGARYEQYF	TGCGCCAGCAGCTTGGGTCCCCAGGGGGCTCGGTACGAGCAGTACTTC	NA	TRBV5-1	TRBJ2-7	TRBD1
CASSLGLAVTGELFF	TGTGCCAGTAGTTTGGGACTAGCGGTTACCGGGGAGCTGTTTTTT	NA	TRBV19	TRBJ2-2	TRBD2
CASSLGSSYEQYF	TGTGCCAGCAGCTTGGGGAGTTCCTACGAGCAGTACTTC	NA	TRBV5-6	TRBJ2-7	NA
CASSPLTGDYGYTF	TGTGCCAGCTCACCCTTAACAGGAGACTATGGCTACACCTTC	few	TRBV18	TRBJ1-2	NA
CASSLGGLAGSTDTQYF	TGTGCCAGCAGCTTGGGGGGATTAGCGGGCAGCACAGATACGCAGTATTTT	NA	TRBV5-4	TRBJ2-3	TRBD2
CASRVGTEGGYTF	TGTGCCAGCAGAGTCGGGACAGAAGGCGGCTACACCTTC	NA	TRBV12-3/TRBV12-4	TRBJ1-2	TRBD1
CAWSGGGAGSIYGYTF	TGTGCCTGGAGTGGGGGTGGGGCAGGGTCCATCTATGGCTACACCTTC	NA	TRBV30	TRBJ1-2	NA
CASSSLRNTEAFF	TGTGCCAGCAGCTCCCTGAGGAACACTGAAGCTTTCTTT	NA	TRBV5-4	TRBJ1-1	NA
CASSPPRAEYEQFF	TGTGCCAGCAGCCCCCCCAGAGCGGAATATGAGCAGTTCTTC	NA	TRBV9	TRBJ2-1	NA
CASSTYNEQFF	TGCGCCAGTTCTACTTACAATGAGCAGTTCTTC	NA	TRBV5-1	TRBJ2-1	NA
CASNYGAVSYEQYF	TGTGCCAGCAACTACGGAGCTGTTTCCTACGAGCAGTACTTC	NA	TRBV2	TRBJ2-7	NA
CASSSRGTDTQYF	TGTGCCAGCAGCTCCAGGGGCACAGATACGCAGTATTTT	NA	TRBV5-6	TRBJ2-3	NA
CASSPGLLTGNTIYF	TGTGCCAGCAGTCCGGGACTGTTGACTGGAAACACCATATATTTT	NA	TRBV6-5	TRBJ1-3	NA
CASSRPGDNEQFF	TGTGCCAGCAGCCGCCCCGGAGACAATGAGCAGTTCTTC	NA	TRBV11-3	TRBJ2-1	NA
CASSLAPDGYTF	TGTGCCAGCAGCTTGGCCCCAGATGGCTACACCTTC	NA	TRBV5-6	TRBJ1-2	NA